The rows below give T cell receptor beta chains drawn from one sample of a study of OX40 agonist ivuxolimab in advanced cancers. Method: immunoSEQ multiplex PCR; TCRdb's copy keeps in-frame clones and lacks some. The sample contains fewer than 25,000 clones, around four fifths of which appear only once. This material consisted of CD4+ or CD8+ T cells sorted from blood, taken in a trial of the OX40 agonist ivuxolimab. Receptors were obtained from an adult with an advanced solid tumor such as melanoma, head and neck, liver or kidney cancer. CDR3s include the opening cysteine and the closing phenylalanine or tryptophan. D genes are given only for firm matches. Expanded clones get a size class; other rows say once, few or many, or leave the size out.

TGCAGCGTTGAAGCTCTGGGACAGGGTGTAGTAGGTGGCTACACCTTC | CSVEALGQGVVGGYTF | TRBD1 | TRBJ1-2 | - | TRBV29-1
TGTGCCATCACTCCGGGACAGATCTACGAGCAGTACTTC | CAITPGQIYEQYF | TRBD1 | TRBJ2-7 | - | TRBV10-3
TGTGCCAGCAGTTTAATGCAGCACGATGCCCTCCACTTT | CASSLMQHDALHF | - | TRBJ1-6 | - | TRBV27
TGTGCCAGCACCCGTTTGGGGACAGCCTATGGCTACACCTTC | CASTRLGTAYGYTF | TRBD1 | TRBJ1-2 | - | TRBV4-2
TGTGCCAGCAGCTTATCGGGATCTGGAAACACCATATATTTT | CASSLSGSGNTIYF | - | TRBJ1-3 | - | TRBV11-3
TGCGCCAGCAGCCTTGAAGGGAACTCCTACGAGCAGTACTTC | CASSLEGNSYEQYF | - | TRBJ2-7 | - | TRBV4-1
TGTGCCAGCAGTTACTTCTCGGGGAATGAAAAACTGTTTTTT | CASSYFSGNEKLFF | - | TRBJ1-4 | - | TRBV6-5
TGTGCCAGCAGCCACGGGGGGTACCCTTACAATGAGCAGTTCTTC | CASSHGGYPYNEQFF | TRBD2 | TRBJ2-1 | - | TRBV11-2
TGTGCCAGCACCCCAGCGGGAGAATCCTACAATGAGCAGTTCTTC | CASTPAGESYNEQFF | TRBD2 | TRBJ2-1 | once | TRBV28
TGTGCCAGCTCCGGGACTAGCGGCCACAATGAGCAGTTCTTC | CASSGTSGHNEQFF | TRBD2 | TRBJ2-1 | few | TRBV9
TGTGCCAGCAGTGAAGTTGGTAGATATAGCACAGATACGCAGTATTTT | CASSEVGRYSTDTQYF | - | TRBJ2-3 | - | TRBV6-1
TGTGCCAGCAGCCGAAAGGGGGGTGAGTCCTACAATGAGCAGTTCTTC | CASSRKGGESYNEQFF | - | TRBJ2-1 | - | TRBV6-4
TGTGCCAGCAGCCCCGGGGGAGCAGTGAGCACAGATACGCAGTATTTT | CASSPGGAVSTDTQYF | - | TRBJ2-3 | - | TRBV7-9
TGTGCCAGCAGTTCCCAGGCTAGCGGGGCCAACAATGAGCAGTTCTTC | CASSSQASGANNEQFF | TRBD2 | TRBJ2-1 | - | TRBV27
TGTGCCAGCAGCGACCTACTAGCGGGGGGGCTCCACGAGCAGTACTTC | CASSDLLAGGLHEQYF | TRBD2 | TRBJ2-7 | - | TRBV27
TGTGCCAGCAGCCTCGCGGGGGGCGCGGAGACCCAGTACTTC | CASSLAGGAETQYF | TRBD2 | TRBJ2-5 | once | TRBV7-6
TGCAGCGCCTTGACCGGGAACACTGAAGCTTTCTTT | CSALTGNTEAFF | - | TRBJ1-1 | - | TRBV29-1
TGTGCCAGCAGCACTAGCGGGGCCTTGGACGAGCAGTACTTC | CASSTSGALDEQYF | TRBD2 | TRBJ2-7 | few | TRBV9
TGTGCCATCAGTGAGTCGAGGCAGGGGAATCAGCCCCAGCATTTT | CAISESRQGNQPQHF | - | TRBJ1-5 | - | TRBV10-3
TGTGCCAGCAGCGGGGGGACAGGGTACTCAACCTACGAGCAGTACTTC | CASSGGTGYSTYEQYF | TRBD1 | TRBJ2-7 | - | TRBV5-4
TGCGCCAGCAGCCCCGAAGGCGTCGGGGGTCAAAGCTTCCTTCCTTATGGCTACACCTTC | CASSPEGVGGQSFLPYGYTF | - | TRBJ1-2 | - | TRBV5-1
TGTGCCAGCAGCCGACTGTCCGGCCTCGACGAGCAGTACTTC | CASSRLSGLDEQYF | - | TRBJ2-7 | - | TRBV6-5
TGTGCCAGCAGCCAAGACAGGGAGGGGGAGACCCAGTACTTC | CASSQDREGETQYF | TRBD2 | TRBJ2-5 | - | TRBV14
TGTGCCAGCAGCGCCAACTGGCAGAACTACGAGCAGTACTTC | CASSANWQNYEQYF | - | TRBJ2-7 | - | TRBV7-9
TGTGCCAGCAGCACAGGACTCGGGACAGGAGAGGGGGAGACCCAGTACTTC | CASSTGLGTGEGETQYF | TRBD1 | TRBJ2-5 | once | TRBV7-3
TGTGCCACCAGCAGAGTGCCCGAGGGCAATCAGCCCCAGCATTTT | CATSRVPEGNQPQHF | - | TRBJ1-5 | - | TRBV15
TGTGCCAGCAGGGTTAGCGGGGAGGCCGGGGAGCTGTTTTTT | CASRVSGEAGELFF | TRBD2 | TRBJ2-2 | - | TRBV6-5
TGTGCCAGCAGCCCGTCCAGTGCCATGAACACTGAAGCTTTCTTT | CASSPSSAMNTEAFF | - | TRBJ1-1 | - | TRBV9
TGTGCCAGCAGCGGCGGACTAGCCGACGCCACCGGGGAGCTGTTTTTT | CASSGGLADATGELFF | TRBD2 | TRBJ2-2 | - | TRBV9
TGTGCCAGCAGCCGACGGACAGTTGGGACCGGGGAGCTGTTTTTT | CASSRRTVGTGELFF | - | TRBJ2-2 | - | TRBV7-9
TGTGCCAGCAGCTTAGCGGGGCACTACAATGAGCAGTTCTTC | CASSLAGHYNEQFF | - | TRBJ2-1 | once | TRBV7-8
TGTGCCAGCAGCTTAGTAGGGACCCAATCCTACAATGAGCAGTTCTTC | CASSLVGTQSYNEQFF | - | TRBJ2-1 | - | TRBV11-2
TGTGCCACCCTCGGGGGGACTCAAAATGGCTACACCTTC | CATLGGTQNGYTF | - | TRBJ1-2 | - | TRBV7-9
TGTGCCAGCAGCGCCAGGGAGGTGGCCTACGAGCAGTACTTC | CASSAREVAYEQYF | - | TRBJ2-7 | - | TRBV5-8
TGCGCCAGCAGCCCGGACCGCTCCGGTCTGAGGGCTTTCTTT | CASSPDRSGLRAFF | - | TRBJ1-1 | - | TRBV4-1